A single sample is the source of the 7 T cell receptor beta chains below, sequenced in a study of shared clonotypes between healthy human individuals. Profiled with immunoSEQ multiplex PCR; TCRdb holds only in-frame clones, not every one. The data show around 1,000,000 clones, 70% to 80% seen once. Source material: memory CD4+ T cells from PBMCs. Subset meaning: CD45RA-negative fraction. The receptor source for this set is a man between 18 and 29 years old in good health. Some clones in this sample may be carry-over from other donors' samples.

J is TRBJ1-2 and V is TRBV7-9, with 10 nucleotides matching TRBD1. After removal of 4 bases from V and 8 bases from J, the junction contained 10 bases not matched to a gene. Per germline, CDR1 SEHNR and CDR2 FQNEAQ (reference sequence). The CDR3 spans 15 residues. CDR3 nucleotide sequence: TGTGCCAGCAGCTCCTTGACAGGGGGCGCGAGGGGCTACACCTTC. As protein: CASSSLTGGARGYTF.

This clone has only a few counts. V usage is TRBV2 and J usage is TRBJ1-4; D is perhaps TRBD1 (5 bases). The CDR3 has 15 amino acids. Trimming removed 7 bases at V and 1 base at J, with 13 bases between. Germline CDR1 SNHLY, CDR2 FYNNEI. CDR3 coding DNA: TGTGCCAGCACACCACAGGAGATAACTAATGAAAAACTGTTTTTT. Residues: CASTPQEITNEKLFF.

V gene TRBV5-1 combines with J gene TRBJ1-1; D uncertain. Germline loops: CDR1 SGHRS, CDR2 YFSETQ. CDR3 length: 14 amino acids. V gave up 5 bases and J gave up 4 bases, with 15 bases separating them. CDR3 nucleotides: TGCGCCAGCAGTTTTCAGGCACAAGGCACTGAAGCTTTCTTT. It yields the protein CASSFQAQGTEAFF.

This sequence joins TRBV5-1 and TRBJ2-3, with 14 nucleotides matching TRBD2. The CDR3 runs 16 residues. CDR1 and CDR2 (germline): SGHRS, YFSETQ. V shed 0 bases and J 5 bases; nucleotides not matched to a gene: 2. The CDR3 DNA is TGCGCCAGCAGCTTGGCGACTAGCGGGAGGGTAGATACGCAGTATTTT. This encodes CASSLATSGRVDTQYF.

The J gene is TRBJ2-3, the V gene TRBV18; D is unresolved. CDR3 size: 16 residues. Germline CDR1 and CDR2: KGHSH and LQKENI. Deletions cut 3 bases from V and 2 bases from J, with 15 bases between. The CDR3 coding sequence is TGTGCCAGCTCACCCCCTGGAGCCCTATCCACAGATACGCAGTATTTT. The encoded protein is CASSPPGALSTDTQYF. Using reference TRBV18 and TRBJ2-3 for the parts outside the CDR3, the full variable domain is NAGVMQNPRHLVRRRGQEARLRCSPMKGHSHVYWYRQLPEEGLKFMVYLQKENIIDESGMPKERFSAEFPKEGPSILRIQQVVRGDSAAYFCASSPPGALSTDTQYFGPGTRLTVL.

This clone has more than one count but fewer than ten. The chain is built from TRBV5-1 and TRBJ1-1, with 8 bases identical to TRBD1. The J segment lost 1 base and the V segment lost 2 bases, leaving 4 bases of the junction unmatched. CDR3 length equals 15 residues. Germline CDR1 is SGHRS and CDR2 is YFSETQ. DNA of the CDR3: TGCGCCAGCAGCTTCCAAGGACAGGGGAACACTGAAGCTTTCTTT. Amino acids: CASSFQGQGNTEAFF.

Points on this clone: Other DNA sequences in the same sample also yield this CDR3. CDR3 coding DNA: TGTGCCAGCTCACCACCTTACAATGAGCAGTTCTTC. Translated: CASSPPYNEQFF. This chain joins TRBV18 and TRBJ2-1; no clear D gene. CDR1 and CDR2 (germline): KGHSH, LQKENI. V was pared by 0 bases and J by 4 bases, with 1 base between. The length of the CDR3 is 12 residues.